Following are 8 T cell receptor beta chains from one sample sequenced in a study of blood T cell repertoires in COVID-19. Sequencing used immunoSEQ multiplex PCR; TCRdb keeps in-frame clones, though not all of them. Among hundreds of thousands of clones listed, roughly 86% were seen once. Sequencing used PBMCs or T cells enriched from blood (not recorded which). Receptors were obtained from a woman aged 25 to 45 with acute COVID-19.

This chain joins TRBV6-6 and TRBJ1-5; 7 bases are shared with TRBD1. The CDR3 covers 14 residues. The V segment lost 6 bases and the J segment 4 bases; nucleotides outside the gene matches: 6. Per germline, CDR1 MNHNY and CDR2 SVGAGI (reference sequence). CDR3: CASSRGQSNQPQHF. In nucleotides, the CDR3 is TGTGCCAGCAGCAGGGGACAGTCTAATCAGCCCCAGCATTTT.

The chain joins TRBV6-5 to TRBJ2-2, with TRBD1 as a possible D gene (6 bases). Looked up from germline, CDR1 is MNHEY and CDR2 is SVGAGI. V was cut by 5 bases and J by 3 bases, with 13 bases left in between. The CDR3 spans 15 residues. The CDR3 DNA sequence: TGTGCCAGCAGTAGTTCAACAGGGCACACCGGGGAGCTGTTTTTT. This gives the protein CASSSSTGHTGELFF.

V is TRBV2 and J is TRBJ2-1; 8 positions agree with TRBD2. The CDR3 sequence is 14 residues long. With V trimmed by 7 bases and J by 3 bases, 5 bases remained unmatched. Germline loops: CDR1 SNHLY, CDR2 FYNNEI. The CDR3 reads CASTGRGGYNEQFF. DNA for the CDR3: TGTGCCAGCACGGGACGGGGGGGCTACAATGAGCAGTTCTTC. The entire variable domain, with the rest obtained from reference TRBV2 and TRBJ2-1, is as follows: EPEVTQTPSHQVTQMGQEVILRCVPISNHLYFYWYRQILGQKVEFLVSFYNNEISEKSEIFDDQFSVERPDGSNFTLKIRSTKLEDSAMYFCASTGRGGYNEQFFGPGTRLTVL.

This rearrangement joins TRBV7-2 to TRBJ1-6; 7 nucleotides agree with TRBD1. The J segment lost 4 bases and the V segment lost 2 bases, leaving 11 bases of the junction unmatched. The germline gives CDR1 SGHTA, CDR2 FQGNSA. The CDR3 consists of 18 residues. The CDR3 DNA reads as TGTGCCAGCAGCTTAATGATGCGGACAGGAGAATATAATTCACCCCTCCACTTT. Translated, it gives CASSLMMRTGEYNSPLHF.

The chain joins TRBV7-2 to TRBJ2-3; TRBD2 agrees at 9 bases. Germline trimming cut 3 bases from V and 0 bases from J; bases unmatched to any gene: 4. There are 16 residues in the CDR3. From germline, CDR1 is SGHTA and CDR2 FQGNSA. The CDR3 loop reads CASSLGGGESTDTQYF. The CDR3 DNA reads TGTGCCAGCAGCTTGGGCGGGGGGGAAAGCACAGATACGCAGTATTTT.

This chain uses TRBV2 with TRBJ2-7, with unresolved D. The CDR3 runs 11 residues. The germline CDR1 and CDR2 sequences are SNHLY and FYNNEI. Trimming stripped 3 bases from V and 6 bases from J, with 6 bases between. Written as DNA, the CDR3 is TGTGCCAGCAGTGACAGTCCCGAGCAGTACTTC. Translated: CASSDSPEQYF.

The J gene is TRBJ1-6, the V gene TRBV7-8; D is ambiguous. Germline V gives CDR1 SGHVS, CDR2 FQNEAQ. CDR3 length: 13 residues. V was pared by 6 bases and J by 7 bases, with 10 bases between. CDR3 sequence (DNA): TGTGCCAGCAGGGGCACGGCGAATTCACCCCTCCACTTT. This codes for CASRGTANSPLHF.

The rearrangement uses TRBV5-8 and TRBJ1-5; no clear D gene. Germline V gene lookup returns CDR1 SGHTS and CDR2 YDEGEE. Trimming pared 0 bases from V and 3 bases from J, leaving 16 bases between. This CDR3 region has 17 residues. CDR3 loop: CASSLDLGGIANQPQHF. In nucleotides, the CDR3 is TGTGCCAGCAGCTTGGACCTGGGAGGGATCGCCAATCAGCCCCAGCATTTT.